The next 23 T cell receptor beta chains were all read from a single sample in a study of T cells after yellow fever vaccination. TCRdb recomputed calls from the 5' RACE reads with MiXCR, one row per CDR3 protein. Of over 35,000 distinct CDR3 sequences listed, 5.5% to 8% were seen once; the top ten hold roughly 10%. Sequenced material: PBMCs, either bulk or a sorted T-cell subset (CD4+, CD8+, memory, or dextramer-sorted; not recorded which), taken 45 days after the yellow fever booster vaccination. Receptors originate from a man younger than 40 who received the YFV17D yellow fever vaccine.

There are many counts of this clonotype. The V call is TRBV20-1, the J call TRBJ2-3; 7 bases map to TRBD2. This CDR3 is 15 amino acids long. V lost 0 bases, J lost 4 bases, and 7 bases stayed unmatched. CDR1 and CDR2 from the germline V gene are DFQATT and SNEGSKA (reference sequence). The CDR3 nucleotides read TGCAGTGCTAGAGATTGGGCGGGAGCATCAGATACGCAGTATTTT. Translating gives CSARDWAGASDTQYF.

This clonotype showed up many times. At one end, the junction sequence differs from germline, possibly due to a read error. CDR3 DNA sequence: TGTGCCACCAGTCCGGGACTAGCCTCCAACGAGCAGTACTTC. Protein sequence: CATSPGLASNEQYF. The chain combines TRBV11-2 with TRBJ2-7, with 9 bases aligning to TRBD2. The CDR3 spans 14 residues. Germline CDR1 and CDR2: SGHAT and FQNNGV. The whole variable domain, filled in from reference TRBV11-2 and TRBJ2-7, reads EAGVAQSPRYKIIEKRQSVAFWCNPISGHATLYWYQQILGQGPKLLIQFQNNGVVDDSQLPKDRFSAERLKGVDSTLKIQPAKLEDSAVYLCATSPGLASNEQYFGPGTRLTVT.

This clonotype was recorded many times. The chain recombines TRBV6-1 with TRBJ1-5; D may be TRBD1 (6 bases). Trimming removed 6 bases from V and 11 bases from J, with 20 bases in between. Germline V gene data show CDR1 as MNHNS and CDR2 as SASEGT. The CDR3 is 14 amino acids. CDR3 DNA sequence: TGTGCCAGCAGCCCTACAGGGTCAAGCATGTCCCAGCATTTT. This encodes CASSPTGSSMSQHF.

This clonotype has a count of ten or more. This chain joins TRBV7-2 and TRBJ2-5; possibly TRBD1 for D (5 bases). Germline-derived CDR1 and CDR2 are SGHTA and FQGNSA. Trimming took 5 bases from V and 8 from J, leaving 15 bases between them. The CDR3 has 13 amino acids. The CDR3 DNA is TGTGCCAGCAGCCAACTCCCCGACAGTACCCAGTACTTC. Translating gives CASSQLPDSTQYF.

This clonotype was counted at least ten times. The chain combines TRBV6-5 with TRBJ2-7; tentatively, D is TRBD2 (6 bases). Per germline, CDR1 MNHEY and CDR2 SVGAGI. V lost 2 bases, J lost 4 bases, and 6 bases lay in between. The CDR3 is 12 residues long. CDR3 protein: CASSYAGYEQYF. The DNA of the CDR3 is TGTGCCAGCAGTTACGCGGGATACGAGCAGTACTTC.

Ten or more counts support this clonotype. The chain recombines TRBV29-1 with TRBJ2-5; 9 nucleotides align to TRBD2. V lost 6 bases to trimming and J lost 5 bases; unmatched junction nucleotides: 10. The CDR3 runs to 14 residues. Germline values: CDR1 SQVTM, CDR2 ANQGSEA. The CDR3 protein is CSVQRTSAGETQYF. DNA for the CDR3: TGCAGCGTCCAACGGACTAGCGCAGGGGAGACCCAGTACTTC.

This clonotype came up a few times. The V and J genes are TRBV7-2 and TRBJ2-3; D gene uncertain. The CDR3 runs 11 residues. Per the germline V gene, CDR1 is SGHTA and CDR2 is FQGNSA. Trimming stripped 1 base from V and 15 bases from J, with 11 bases between. CDR3 amino acids: CASSLGVGNYF. Here the CDR3 DNA reads TGTGCCAGCAGCTTAGGAGTGGGCAATTATTTT.

This clonotype was recorded at least ten times. The chain joins TRBV6-2 or TRBV6-3 to TRBJ2-7; 9 bases are shared with TRBD2. This CDR3 region has 14 residues. Unmatched junction bases numbered 6, after V lost 7 bases and J lost 2 bases. The germline V gene has CDR1 MNHEY and CDR2 SVGEGT. CDR3 amino acids: CASTISGGPYEQYF. Here the CDR3 DNA reads TGTGCCAGCACCATTAGCGGGGGACCCTACGAGCAGTACTTC.

This clonotype appeared a few times. The chain combines TRBV20-1 with TRBJ2-7, with 10 bases aligning to TRBD2. There are 13 residues in the CDR3. With V trimmed by 3 bases and J by 3 bases, 2 bases remained unmatched. Per germline, CDR1 DFQATT and CDR2 SNEGSKA (reference sequence). CDR3 DNA sequence: TGCAGTGCTAGTAGCGGGAGGCTCTACGAGCAGTACTTC. This translates into CSASSGRLYEQYF.

About this clonotype itself: This may be a read error: a much more frequent sequence differs by one nucleotide. The chain combines TRBV10-1 with TRBJ2-1; TRBD1 matches 9 bases. Trimming cost V 7 bases and J 10 bases; bases outside gene matches: 11. The CDR3 is 14 residues long. Germline lookup yields CDR1 WNHNN and CDR2 SYGVQD (reference sequence). CDR3 protein: CASKKRDRALEQFF. In nucleotides, the CDR3 is TGCGCCAGCAAGAAAAGGGACAGGGCGTTGGAGCAGTTCTTC.

This clonotype was picked up a small number of times. The gene calls are TRBV20-1 and TRBJ2-1; 7 bases map to TRBD2. Germline CDR1 DFQATT, CDR2 SNEGSKA (reference sequence). The trim removed 5 bases at V and 8 bases at J, leaving 15 bases unmatched. CDR3 length: 15 amino acids. The CDR3 DNA reads TGCAGTGCTCGCCCGCTAGCGGCCGGCGGGCATGAGCAGTTCTTC. Translation: CSARPLAAGGHEQFF.

This clonotype appeared a few times. The rearrangement links TRBV6-2 or TRBV6-3 to TRBJ1-5, with D perhaps matching TRBD1 (6 bases). The length of the CDR3 is 16 residues. Trimming took 4 bases from V and 9 from J, leaving 22 bases between them. CDR1 and CDR2 from the germline V gene are MNHEY and SVGEGT. The CDR3 reads CASSSSDGPLGGPQHF. The CDR3 nucleotides are TGTGCCAGCAGTTCCTCGGACGGACCGTTAGGGGGGCCCCAGCATTTT.

The CDR3 sequence is CSGGQASSYNQPQHF. CDR3 bases: TGCAGTGGAGGGCAGGCTTCTAGTTACAATCAGCCCCAGCATTTT. This chain joins TRBV20-1 and TRBJ1-5, with D unclear. V gave up 7 bases and J gave up 3 bases, with 19 bases separating them. The CDR3 length is 15 residues. Germline assignment: CDR1 DFQATT and CDR2 SNEGSKA (reference sequence).

Ten or more counts support this clonotype. This chain uses TRBV20-1 with TRBJ2-2; D may be TRBD1 (5 bases). The CDR3 is made up of 12 amino acids. The germline V and J ends were trimmed by 3 bases and 6 bases, with 8 bases remaining between them. Germline assignment: CDR1 DFQATT and CDR2 SNEGSKA (reference sequence). In nucleotides, the CDR3 is TGCAGTGCTAGGCAGGGTCCCGGGGAGCTGTTTTTT. Translation gives CSARQGPGELFF.

This clonotype has ten or more counts. The chain's CDR3 is CASSYPRTGYTGANVLTF. The CDR3 DNA sequence: TGTGCCAGCAGTTACCCCCGGACAGGGTACACTGGGGCCAACGTCCTGACTTTC. V is TRBV6-5 and J is TRBJ2-6; TRBD1 matches 8 bases. Germline trimming cut 2 bases from V and 2 bases from J; bases unmatched to any gene: 8. Germline V gene lookup returns CDR1 MNHEY and CDR2 SVGAGI. The CDR3 is 18 amino acids.

This clonotype was recorded many times. J is TRBJ2-4 and V is TRBV7-2; tentatively, D is TRBD1 (6 bases). This CDR3 spans 16 amino acids. Germline CDR1 SGHTA, CDR2 FQGNSA. Trimming stripped 3 bases from V and 0 bases from J, with 12 bases between. CDR3 residues: CASSFPGVIAKNIQYF. The CDR3 DNA reads as TGTGCCAGCAGCTTTCCAGGGGTTATAGCCAAAAACATTCAGTACTTC.

There are a few counts of this clonotype. The chain links TRBV19 to TRBJ2-7, with no clear D. Looked up from germline, CDR1 is LNHDA and CDR2 is SQIVND (reference sequence). Trimming took 3 bases from V and 2 from J, leaving 17 bases between them. This CDR3 has 16 amino acids. CDR3 sequence reads: CASSIWVVGGTYEQYF. In DNA, the CDR3 is TGTGCCAGTAGTATCTGGGTAGTGGGCGGTACCTACGAGCAGTACTTC.

The chain joins TRBV24-1 to TRBJ2-2; possible D gene TRBD1, 5 bases. This CDR3 is 14 amino acids long. CDR1 and CDR2 (germline): KGHDR, SFDVKD. V lost 8 bases to trimming and J lost 6 bases, with 15 bases between them. The CDR3, as DNA: TGTGCCACCAAATCGGACACAAACGCCGGGGAGCTGTTTTTT. Encoded protein: CATKSDTNAGELFF.

Many counts were recorded for this clonotype. This chain uses TRBV7-2 with TRBJ2-7; D may correspond to TRBD1 or TRBD2 (6 bases each). From germline, CDR1 is SGHTA and CDR2 FQGNSA. This CDR3 has 14 residues. Trimming stripped 1 base from V and 6 bases from J, with 13 bases between. The DNA for the CDR3 is TGTGCCAGCAGCTTAGACTACGGGGGCCTCGAGCAGTACTTC. This gives the protein CASSLDYGGLEQYF. The full variable domain, in which reference TRBV7-2 and TRBJ2-7 provide the parts outside the CDR3, is GAGVSQSPSNKVTEKGKDVELRCDPISGHTALYWYRQSLGQGLEFLIYFQGNSAPDKSGLPSDRFSAERTGGSVSTLTIQRTQQEDSAVYLCASSLDYGGLEQYFGPGTRLTVT.

This clonotype was observed many times. The rearrangement links TRBV15 to TRBJ1-5; maybe TRBD1 (6 bases). The V gene's germline CDR1 is LNHNV and CDR2 YYDKDF (reference sequence). V dropped 0 bases and J dropped 6 bases, with 12 bases sitting between them. The CDR3 spans 15 residues. DNA of the CDR3: TGTGCCACCAGCAGAGATAAGGGGGGAGGTCAGCCCCAGCATTTT. This sequence encodes CATSRDKGGGQPQHF.

This clonotype has just a few counts. This chain joins TRBV27 and TRBJ2-7, with D unclear. Germline V gene sequence: CDR1 MNHEY, CDR2 SMNVEV (reference sequence). This CDR3 is 14 amino acids long. Deletions cut 7 bases from V and 3 bases from J, with 16 bases between. The CDR3 spells CASTSDGCLYEQYF. CDR3 DNA: TGTGCCAGCACCTCAGACGGGTGCCTCTACGAGCAGTACTTC.

This clonotype was seen repeatedly, ten times or more. The chain has TRBV5-6 and TRBJ2-3; TRBD1 might be the D (6 bases). This CDR3 spans 14 amino acids. Germline values: CDR1 SGHDT, CDR2 YYEEEE. V shed 0 bases and J shed 4 bases, with 9 bases lying between them. CDR3 loop: CASSLGGHSDTQYF. The CDR3 DNA is TGTGCCAGCAGCTTGGGGGGGCACTCAGATACGCAGTATTTT.

This sequence joins TRBV7-2 and TRBJ2-1; 7 bases line up with TRBD1. Trimming at V came to 3 bases and at J to 8 bases, leaving 10 bases not matched to a gene. CDR1 and CDR2 from the germline V gene are SGHTA and FQGNSA. This CDR3 has 15 amino acids. DNA of the CDR3: TGTGCCAGCAGCTTTAGGGCAGGGGGATACGATGAGCAGTTCTTC. Residues: CASSFRAGGYDEQFF.